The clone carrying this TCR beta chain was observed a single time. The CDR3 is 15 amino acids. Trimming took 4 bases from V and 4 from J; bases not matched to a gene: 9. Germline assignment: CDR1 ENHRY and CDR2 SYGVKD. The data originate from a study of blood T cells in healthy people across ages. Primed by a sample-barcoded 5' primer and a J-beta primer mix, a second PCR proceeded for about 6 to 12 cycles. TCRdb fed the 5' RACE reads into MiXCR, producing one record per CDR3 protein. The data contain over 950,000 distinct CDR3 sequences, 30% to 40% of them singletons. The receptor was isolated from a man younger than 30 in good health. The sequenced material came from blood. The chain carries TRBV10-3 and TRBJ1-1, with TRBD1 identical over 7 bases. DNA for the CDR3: TGTGCCATCAGTGTCCAAAGACAGGGAGCCACTGAAGCTTTCTTT. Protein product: CAISVQRQGATEAFF.